The count of the clone carrying this T cell receptor beta chain is one. The same CDR3 can be traced to other DNA sequences in this sample. The junction had 4 bases not matched to a gene; V was cut back by 6 bases and J by 2 bases. This CDR3 has 14 residues. The germline CDR1 and CDR2 sequences are SEHNR and FQNEAQ (reference sequence). In the original workflow: The assay estimated nucleated cells by amplifying reference gene primers. The table came from immunoSEQ multiplex PCR; TCRdb's copy has only in-frame clones and leaves some out. The D gene and trimming were derived from the DNA, and the V and J assignments and clone size from that table. This sample yields over 250,000 clones, of which around 86% are seen a single time; less than 15% belongs to the top ten. This record belongs to a study of blood T cell repertoires in COVID-19. Study in general: COVID-19 samples from acute and convalescent phases originated in the United States, Italy and Spain. From T cells, B-cell-depleted T cells, or PBMCs came the material, which was cDNA or gDNA.

This clonotype was obtained from a human donor in a cohort sampled during active COVID-19. Specimen: peripheral blood. The chain is built from TRBV7-9 and TRBJ2-7; 10 bases are a match to TRBD2. The CDR3 region is CASSFSGRAYEQYF. Written as DNA, the CDR3 is TGTGCCAGCAGTTTCAGCGGGAGGGCCTACGAGCAGTACTTC. The whole variable domain, filled in from reference TRBV7-9 and TRBJ2-7, reads DTGVSQNPRHKITKRGQNVTFRCDPISEHNRLYWYRQTLGQGPEFLTYFQNEAQLEKSRLLSDRFSAERPKGSFSTLEIQRTEQGDSAMYLCASSFSGRAYEQYFGPGTRLTVT.